The 21 T cell receptor beta chains listed next were all sequenced from one sample in a study of T cells in Graves' hyperthyroidism and ophthalmopathy. Amplified regions were TCR beta CDR3 sequences from RNA transcripts. TCR CDR3 underwent first-round RT-PCR with the HTBI primer set. In TCRdb, the multiplex PCR reads were re-called with MiXCR into one record per CDR3 protein. The sample has about 680,000 distinct CDR3 sequences, roughly 32% seen once. Sequencing used blood. All receptors derive from a woman aged 40 to 49 with Graves' hyperthyroidism.

To note about this clonotype: A much larger clone lies a single base off, so this may be a read error. The chain joins TRBV20-1 to TRBJ2-7; weak D call: TRBD1 (6 bases). CDR1 is DFQATT and CDR2 is SNEGSKA in the germline V gene (reference sequence). Trimming pared 2 bases from V and 3 bases from J, leaving 11 bases between. CDR3 length: 13 amino acids. The DNA of the CDR3 is TGCAGTGCTAGAAGGGGGACACGCTACGAGCAGTACTTC. Translation: CSARRGTRYEQYF.

V and J are TRBV14 and TRBJ1-2; 9 positions agree with TRBD1. The V gene's germline CDR1 is SGHDN and CDR2 FVKESK. V was pared by 0 bases and J by 7 bases, with 6 bases of the junction left unmatched. This CDR3 is 15 amino acids long. The CDR3 sequence: CASSQDWDRASGYTF. The CDR3 nucleotides read TGTGCCAGCAGCCAAGATTGGGACAGGGCAAGTGGCTACACCTTC.

This chain's CDR3 is CASSGSGGVGYTF. CDR3 nucleotide sequence: TGTGCCAGCAGCGGTAGCGGGGGTGTAGGCTACACCTTC. The chain couples TRBV9 to TRBJ1-2; D perhaps matches TRBD1 (5 bases). Germline lookup yields CDR1 SGDLS and CDR2 YYNGEE. The germline V and J ends were trimmed by 3 bases and 8 bases, with 14 bases remaining between them. The CDR3 consists of 13 residues.

Comment on this clonotype: A junction boundary mismatches the germline segment, possibly from a read error. The chain has TRBV7-3 and TRBJ2-2; 12 bases match TRBD1. This CDR3 contains 18 residues. CDR1 is SGHTA, CDR2 FQGTGA, per germline. CDR3 nucleotide sequence: TGTGCCAGCAGCTTATCCCCGGGACAGGGGGCGAACGCCGGGGAGCTGTTTTTT. Translated, it gives CASSLSPGQGANAGELFF.

There are many counts of this clonotype. Compared with germline, one end of the junction differs, possibly owing to a read error. The chain is built from TRBV4-3 and TRBJ1-3; 9 nucleotides agree with TRBD1. The CDR3 extends over 13 amino acids. Germline CDR1 LGHNA, CDR2 YSLEER. The chain's CDR3 is CASSQDRGNTIYF. Here the CDR3 DNA reads TGTGCCAGCAGCCAGGACAGGGGCAACACCATATATTTT.

This clonotype turned up a few times. The chain has TRBV10-3 and TRBJ1-1; D unclear. The CDR3 totals 14 residues. Between the trimmed V and J ends, which lost 2 bases and 1 base, there was a span of 8 bases. The V gene's germline CDR1 is ENHRY and CDR2 SYGVKD. In DNA form, the CDR3 reads TGTGCCATCAGTGAGCCCCAGTCGAACACTGAAGCTTTCTTT. This codes for CAISEPQSNTEAFF.

The genes are TRBV3-1 and TRBJ1-3, with a possible D match to TRBD1 (5 bases). Germline CDR1 LGHDT, CDR2 YNNKEL (reference sequence). Between the trimmed V and J ends, which lost 1 base and 3 bases, there was a span of 10 bases. The CDR3 is 15 amino acids. CDR3 loop: CASSQAGVGGNTIYF. The CDR3 coding sequence is TGTGCCAGCAGCCAAGCGGGGGTCGGTGGAAACACCATATATTTT.

This chain links TRBV11-1 with TRBJ2-2, with D maybe TRBD2 (6 bases). The germline V gene has CDR1 SGHAT and CDR2 FQDESV (reference sequence). There are 15 residues in the CDR3. The V end lost 2 bases, the J end lost 2 bases, and 9 bases lay between the germline ends. The chain's CDR3 is CASSLIGTNTGELFF. The CDR3 DNA reads as TGTGCCAGCAGCTTAATCGGGACTAACACCGGGGAGCTGTTTTTT.

V and J are TRBV28 and TRBJ2-7; D is uncertain. The V end was cut by 0 bases, the J end by 7 bases, with 1 base between. Per the germline V gene, CDR1 is MDHEN and CDR2 is SYDVKM. The CDR3 covers 10 residues. DNA of the CDR3: TGTGCCAGCAGTTTATGGGAGCAGTACTTC. Residues: CASSLWEQYF.

In the case of this clonotype: A much bigger clone sits one base away, suggesting this may be a read error. This chain joins TRBV2 and TRBJ2-2, with D possibly being TRBD1 (6 bases). CDR1 SNHLY and CDR2 FYNNEI come from the germline V gene. The CDR3 runs to 14 residues. CDR3: CAGSEQGNTGELFF. CDR3 DNA: TGTGCCGGCAGTGAACAGGGGAACACCGGGGAGCTGTTTTTT. The full variable domain, rest sourced from reference TRBV2 and TRBJ2-2, is EPEVTQTPSHQVTQMGQEVILRCVPISNHLYFYWYRQILGQKVEFLVSFYNNEISEKSEIFDDQFSVERPDGSNFTLKIRSTKLEDSAMYFCAGSEQGNTGELFFGEGSRLTVL.

The chain joins TRBV7-2 to TRBJ2-7; D is possibly TRBD2 (6 bases). The length of the CDR3 is 15 residues. Looked up from germline, CDR1 is SGHTA and CDR2 is FQGNSA. V was trimmed by 0 bases and J by 5 bases, leaving 14 bases between them. CDR3 sequence reads: CASSLAGGTPHEQYF. The CDR3 DNA reads TGTGCCAGCAGCTTAGCTGGAGGGACGCCCCACGAGCAGTACTTC.

The rearrangement joins TRBV5-1 to TRBJ1-1, with D perhaps matching TRBD1 (5 bases). V was shortened by 4 bases and J by 1 base, with 17 bases between the two germline ends. The CDR3 has 16 amino acids. Germline values: CDR1 SGHRS, CDR2 YFSETQ. This chain's CDR3 is CASSPVMGDPNTEAFF. CDR3 in DNA: TGCGCCAGCAGCCCGGTGATGGGGGATCCGAACACTGAAGCTTTCTTT. Together with reference TRBV5-1 and TRBJ1-1, the CDR3 gives the full variable domain: KAGVTQTPRYLIKTRGQQVTLSCSPISGHRSVSWYQQTPGQGLQFLFEYFSETQRNKGNFPGRFSGRQFSNSRSEMNVSTLELGDSALYLCASSPVMGDPNTEAFFGQGTRLTVV.

The rearrangement uses TRBV7-2 and TRBJ1-1; a possible D gene is TRBD1 (6 bases). The length of the CDR3 is 15 residues. The germline V and J ends were trimmed by 2 bases and 3 bases, with 13 bases remaining between them. CDR1 and CDR2 (germline): SGHTA, FQGNSA. Here the CDR3 DNA reads TGTGCCAGCAGCTTACTTGGGGGGCGGGACACTGAAGCTTTCTTT. Its translation: CASSLLGGRDTEAFF.

This chain uses TRBV14 with TRBJ2-7; D is possibly TRBD2 (5 bases). The DNA matches TRBJ2-1 better at its end, which makes the J call doubtful. From germline, CDR1 is SGHDN and CDR2 FVKESK. The CDR3 is 16 amino acids. CDR3 nucleotides: TGTGCCAGCAGCCAAAGACTAAAGATCTCCTACAATGAGCAGTTCTTC. Translating it yields CASSQRLKISYNEQFF.

Details on this clonotype: Being one base from a much bigger clone, this may be a read error. The chain carries TRBV7-2 and TRBJ2-2; 7 bases are shared with TRBD1. The CDR3 is 17 residues long. Germline loops: CDR1 SGHTA, CDR2 FQGNSA. The DNA for the CDR3 is TGTGTCAGCAGCTTAAGAGGGACAGCCACGAACACCGGGGAGCTGTTTTTT. It codes for CVSSLRGTATNTGELFF.

This rearrangement joins TRBV10-3 to TRBJ1-5; no definite D call. CDR1 and CDR2 (germline): ENHRY, SYGVKD. This CDR3 region has 15 residues. With 3 bases removed from V and 11 bases from J, the gap between germline ends came to 20 bases. CDR3 residues: CAISDLAGSKETQHF. Here the CDR3 DNA reads TGTGCCATCAGTGATCTAGCGGGGAGTAAAGAGACCCAGCATTTT.

The chain combines TRBV29-1 with TRBJ2-7; tentatively, D is TRBD1 or TRBD2 (5 bases each). Germline V lookup: CDR1 SQVTM, CDR2 ANQGSEA. V was trimmed by 0 bases and J by 0 bases, leaving 15 bases between them. The CDR3 covers 16 residues. This CDR3 reads CSVEDLKGPSSYEQYF. The CDR3 nucleotides are TGCAGCGTTGAAGATCTTAAGGGACCGAGCTCCTACGAGCAGTACTTC.

The table lists this clonotype with many counts. The chain links TRBV7-6 to TRBJ2-7; either TRBD1 or TRBD2 may supply D (5 bases each). Trimming left V 5 bases short and J 2 bases short, with 13 bases between. The CDR3 contains 14 residues. Germline lookup yields CDR1 SGHVS and CDR2 FNYEAQ. This chain's CDR3 is CASSPGDGPYEQYF. CDR3 sequence (DNA): TGTGCCAGCAGCCCCGGGGACGGACCCTACGAGCAGTACTTC.

The rearrangement joins TRBV7-3 to TRBJ1-2, with D hard to call. Germline CDR1 reads SGHTA; CDR2 reads FQGTGA. The V end lost 0 bases, the J end lost 7 bases, and 18 bases lay between the germline ends. The CDR3 contains 16 residues. CDR3 sequence reads: CASSLTHGPPRGGYTF. CDR3 DNA sequence: TGTGCCAGCAGCTTAACGCACGGGCCTCCTCGCGGTGGCTACACCTTC.

This clonotype was counted a few times. The chain has TRBV7-9 and TRBJ1-4, with a weak D call TRBD1 (6 bases). Trimming removed 3 bases at V and 5 bases at J, with 10 bases between. The CDR3 covers 14 residues. Germline values: CDR1 SEHNR, CDR2 FQNEAQ (reference sequence). CDR3 residues: CASSFWTVNEKLFF. CDR3 nucleotide sequence: TGTGCCAGCAGCTTTTGGACAGTGAATGAAAAACTGTTTTTT.

Notes on this clonotype: A much larger clone lies one base from this, so it may be a read error. This sequence joins TRBV20-1 and TRBJ2-7; the match to TRBD1 covers 10 bases. The V gene's germline CDR1 is DFQATT and CDR2 SNEGSKA (reference sequence). The CDR3 extends over 13 amino acids. The CDR3 bases are TGCAGTGCTAGCGGGACAGGGGACTACGAGCAGTGCTTC. This gives the protein CSASGTGDYEQCF.